These 5 T cell receptor beta chains originate from one sample sequenced in a study of STAT5B mutations in CD4+ large granular lymphocyte leukemia. Sequencing was performed with immunoSEQ multiplex PCR; in TCRdb, only in-frame clones are kept and a portion is missing. This table has roughly 34,000 clones, more than 80% appearing once. Material: CD4+ T cells from blood buffy coats. Every receptor here comes from a human donor in good health.

This rearrangement joins TRBV18 to TRBJ1-5, with TRBD1 matching over 7 bases. The V segment lost 2 bases and the J segment 5 bases; nucleotides outside the gene matches: 3. The CDR3 covers 14 residues. Germline V lookup: CDR1 KGHSH, CDR2 LQKENI. The CDR3 loop reads CASSPYTGDQPQHF. The CDR3 DNA sequence: TGTGCCAGCTCACCATATACAGGGGATCAGCCCCAGCATTTT.

The V gene is TRBV30, the J gene TRBJ1-4; perhaps TRBD1 as D (5 bases). In germline, CDR1 is GTSNPN, CDR2 SVGIG (reference sequence). Trimming shortened V by 2 bases and J by 8 bases, and 15 bases separated the two germline ends. This CDR3 is built from 14 residues. The CDR3 nucleotides are TGTGCCTGGAGTCCATGGGGGGGTGGAGAAAAACTGTTTTTT. Translated: CAWSPWGGGEKLFF.

The rearrangement links TRBV7-2 to TRBJ2-1; 10 bases are a match to TRBD1. V shed 1 base, J shed 8 bases, and the junction held 5 bases outside the gene matches. The V gene's germline CDR1 is SGHTA and CDR2 FQGNSA. This CDR3 contains 15 residues. This CDR3 is CASSLGQGASYEQFF. CDR3 nucleotides: TGTGCCAGCAGCTTAGGACAGGGGGCATCGTATGAGCAGTTCTTC.

The gene calls are TRBV19 and TRBJ1-6; TRBD1 aligns across 9 bases. Germline loops: CDR1 LNHDA, CDR2 SQIVND (reference sequence). J was trimmed by 5 bases and V by 4 bases; bases with no gene match: 6. CDR3 length: 16 amino acids. CDR3 DNA sequence: TGTGCCAGTAGTACAACCAGGACAGGGGATAATTCACCCCTCCACTTT. Translated, it gives CASSTTRTGDNSPLHF.

The rearrangement uses TRBV7-9 and TRBJ2-3, with TRBD2 as a possible D gene (6 bases). The length of the CDR3 is 15 residues. In germline, CDR1 is SEHNR, CDR2 FQNEAQ (reference sequence). The V end was cut by 5 bases, the J end by 2 bases, with 14 bases between. The CDR3 sequence is CASSTQRAATDTQYF. CDR3 DNA sequence: TGTGCCAGCAGCACCCAGCGGGCTGCCACAGATACGCAGTATTTT.